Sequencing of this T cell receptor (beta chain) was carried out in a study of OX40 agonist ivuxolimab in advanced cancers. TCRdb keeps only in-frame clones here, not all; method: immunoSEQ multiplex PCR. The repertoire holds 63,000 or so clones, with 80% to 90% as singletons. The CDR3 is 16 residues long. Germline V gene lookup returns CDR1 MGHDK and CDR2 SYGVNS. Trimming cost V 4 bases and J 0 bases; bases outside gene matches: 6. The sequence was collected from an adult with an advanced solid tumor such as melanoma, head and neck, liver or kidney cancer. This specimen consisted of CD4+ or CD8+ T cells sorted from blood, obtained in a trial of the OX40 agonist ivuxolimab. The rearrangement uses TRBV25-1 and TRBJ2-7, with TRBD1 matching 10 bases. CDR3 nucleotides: TGTGCCAGCAGTGGGACAGGGGGGGATGGCTCCTACGAGCAGTACTTC. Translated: CASSGTGGDGSYEQYF.